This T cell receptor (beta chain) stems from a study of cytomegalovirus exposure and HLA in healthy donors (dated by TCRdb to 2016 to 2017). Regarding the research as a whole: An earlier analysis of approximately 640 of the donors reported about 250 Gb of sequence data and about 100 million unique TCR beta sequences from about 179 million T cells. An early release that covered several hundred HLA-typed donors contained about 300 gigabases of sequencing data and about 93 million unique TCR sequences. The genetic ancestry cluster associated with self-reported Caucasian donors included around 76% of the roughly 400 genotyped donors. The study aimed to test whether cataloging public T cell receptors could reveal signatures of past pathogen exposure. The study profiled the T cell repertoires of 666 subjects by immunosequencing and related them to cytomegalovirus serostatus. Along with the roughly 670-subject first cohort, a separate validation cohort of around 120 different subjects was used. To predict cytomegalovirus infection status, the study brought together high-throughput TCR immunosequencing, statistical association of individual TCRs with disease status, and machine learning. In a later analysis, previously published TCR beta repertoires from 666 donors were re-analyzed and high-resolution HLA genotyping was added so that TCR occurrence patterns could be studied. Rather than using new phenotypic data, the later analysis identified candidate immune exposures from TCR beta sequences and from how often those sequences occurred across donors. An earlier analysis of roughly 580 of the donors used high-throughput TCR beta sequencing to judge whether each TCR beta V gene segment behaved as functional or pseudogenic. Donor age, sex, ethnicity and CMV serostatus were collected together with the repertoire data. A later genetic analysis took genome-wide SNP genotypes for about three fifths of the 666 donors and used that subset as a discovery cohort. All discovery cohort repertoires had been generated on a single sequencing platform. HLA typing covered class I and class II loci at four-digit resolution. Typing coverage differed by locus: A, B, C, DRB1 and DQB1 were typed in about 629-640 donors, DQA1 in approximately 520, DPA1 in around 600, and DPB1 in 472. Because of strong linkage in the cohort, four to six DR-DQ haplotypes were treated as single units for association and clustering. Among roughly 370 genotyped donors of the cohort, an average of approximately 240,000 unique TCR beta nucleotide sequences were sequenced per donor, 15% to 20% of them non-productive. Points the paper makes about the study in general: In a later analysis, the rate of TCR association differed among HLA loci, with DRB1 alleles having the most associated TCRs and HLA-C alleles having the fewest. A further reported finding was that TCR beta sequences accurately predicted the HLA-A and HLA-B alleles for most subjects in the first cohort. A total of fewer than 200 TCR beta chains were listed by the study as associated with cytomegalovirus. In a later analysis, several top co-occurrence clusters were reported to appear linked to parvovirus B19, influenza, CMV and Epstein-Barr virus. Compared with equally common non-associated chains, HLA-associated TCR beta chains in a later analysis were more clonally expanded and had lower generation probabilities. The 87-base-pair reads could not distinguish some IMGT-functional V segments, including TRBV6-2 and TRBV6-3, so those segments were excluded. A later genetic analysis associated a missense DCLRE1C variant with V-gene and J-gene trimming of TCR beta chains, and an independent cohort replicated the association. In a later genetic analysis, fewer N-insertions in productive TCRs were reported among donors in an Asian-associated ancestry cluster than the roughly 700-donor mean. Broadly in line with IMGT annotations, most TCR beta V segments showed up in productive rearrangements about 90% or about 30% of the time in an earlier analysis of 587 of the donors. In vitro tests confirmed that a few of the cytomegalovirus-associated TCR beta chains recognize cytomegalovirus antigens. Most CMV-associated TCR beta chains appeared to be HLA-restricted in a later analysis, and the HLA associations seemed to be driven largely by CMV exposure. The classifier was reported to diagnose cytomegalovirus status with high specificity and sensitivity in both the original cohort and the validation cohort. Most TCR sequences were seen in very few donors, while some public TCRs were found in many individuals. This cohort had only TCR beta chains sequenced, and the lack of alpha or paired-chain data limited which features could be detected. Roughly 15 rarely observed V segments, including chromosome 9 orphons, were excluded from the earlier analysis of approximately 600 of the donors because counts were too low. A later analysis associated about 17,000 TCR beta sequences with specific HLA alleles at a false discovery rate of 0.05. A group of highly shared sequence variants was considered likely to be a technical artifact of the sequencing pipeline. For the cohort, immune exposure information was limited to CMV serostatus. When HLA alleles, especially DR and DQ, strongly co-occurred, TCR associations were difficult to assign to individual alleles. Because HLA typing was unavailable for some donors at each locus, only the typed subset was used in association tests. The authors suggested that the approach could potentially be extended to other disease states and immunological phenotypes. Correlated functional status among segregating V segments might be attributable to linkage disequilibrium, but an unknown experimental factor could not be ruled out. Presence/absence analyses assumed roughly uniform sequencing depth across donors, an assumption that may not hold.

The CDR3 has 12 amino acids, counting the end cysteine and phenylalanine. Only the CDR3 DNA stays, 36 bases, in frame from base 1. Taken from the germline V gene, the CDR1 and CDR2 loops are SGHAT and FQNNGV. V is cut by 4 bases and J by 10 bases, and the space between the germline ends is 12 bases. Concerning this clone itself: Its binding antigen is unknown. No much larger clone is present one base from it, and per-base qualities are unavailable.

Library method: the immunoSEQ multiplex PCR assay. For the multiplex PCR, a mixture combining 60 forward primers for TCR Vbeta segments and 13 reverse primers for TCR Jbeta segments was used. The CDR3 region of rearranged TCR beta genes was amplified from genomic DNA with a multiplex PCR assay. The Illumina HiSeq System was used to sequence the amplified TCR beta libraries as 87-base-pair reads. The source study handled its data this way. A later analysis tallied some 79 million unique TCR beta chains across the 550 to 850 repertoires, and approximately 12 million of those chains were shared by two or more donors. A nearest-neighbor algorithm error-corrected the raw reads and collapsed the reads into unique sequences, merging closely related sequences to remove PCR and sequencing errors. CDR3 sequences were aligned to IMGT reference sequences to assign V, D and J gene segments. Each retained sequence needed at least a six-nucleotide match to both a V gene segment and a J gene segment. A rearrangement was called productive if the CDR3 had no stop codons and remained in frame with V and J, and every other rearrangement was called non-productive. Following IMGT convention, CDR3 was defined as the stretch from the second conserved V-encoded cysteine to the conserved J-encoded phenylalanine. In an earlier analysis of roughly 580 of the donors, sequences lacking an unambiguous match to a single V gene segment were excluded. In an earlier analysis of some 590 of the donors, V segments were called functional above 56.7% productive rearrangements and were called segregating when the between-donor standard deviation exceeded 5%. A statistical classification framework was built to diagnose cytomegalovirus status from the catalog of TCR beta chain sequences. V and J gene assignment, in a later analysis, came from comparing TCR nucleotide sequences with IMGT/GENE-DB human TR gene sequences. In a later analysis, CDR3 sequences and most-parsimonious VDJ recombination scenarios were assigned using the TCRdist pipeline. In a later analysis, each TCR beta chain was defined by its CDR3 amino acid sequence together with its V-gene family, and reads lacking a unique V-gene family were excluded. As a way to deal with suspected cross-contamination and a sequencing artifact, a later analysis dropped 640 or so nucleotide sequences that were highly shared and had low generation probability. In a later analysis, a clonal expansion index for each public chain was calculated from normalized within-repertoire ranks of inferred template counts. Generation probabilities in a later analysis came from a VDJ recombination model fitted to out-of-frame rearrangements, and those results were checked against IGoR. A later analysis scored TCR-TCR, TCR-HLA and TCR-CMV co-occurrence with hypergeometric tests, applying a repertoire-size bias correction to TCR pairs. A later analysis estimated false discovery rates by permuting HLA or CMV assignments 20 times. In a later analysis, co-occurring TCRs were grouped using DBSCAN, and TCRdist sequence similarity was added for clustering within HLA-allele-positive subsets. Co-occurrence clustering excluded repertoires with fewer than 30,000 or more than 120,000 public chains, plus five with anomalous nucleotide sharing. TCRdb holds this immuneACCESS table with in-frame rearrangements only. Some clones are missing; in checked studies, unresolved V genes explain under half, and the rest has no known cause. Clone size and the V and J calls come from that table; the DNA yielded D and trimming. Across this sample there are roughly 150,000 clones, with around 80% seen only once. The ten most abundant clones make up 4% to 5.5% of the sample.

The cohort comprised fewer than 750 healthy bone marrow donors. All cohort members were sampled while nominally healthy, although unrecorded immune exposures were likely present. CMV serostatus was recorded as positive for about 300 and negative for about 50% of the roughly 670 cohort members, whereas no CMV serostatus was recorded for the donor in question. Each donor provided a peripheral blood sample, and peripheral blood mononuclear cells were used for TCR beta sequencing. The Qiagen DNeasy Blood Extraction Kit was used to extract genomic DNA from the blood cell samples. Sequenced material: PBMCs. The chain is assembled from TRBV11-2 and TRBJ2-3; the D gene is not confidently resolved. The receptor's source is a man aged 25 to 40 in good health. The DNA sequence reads TGTGCCAGCAGCTCGGATTCACGGGCGCAGTATTTT. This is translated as CASSSDSRAQYF.